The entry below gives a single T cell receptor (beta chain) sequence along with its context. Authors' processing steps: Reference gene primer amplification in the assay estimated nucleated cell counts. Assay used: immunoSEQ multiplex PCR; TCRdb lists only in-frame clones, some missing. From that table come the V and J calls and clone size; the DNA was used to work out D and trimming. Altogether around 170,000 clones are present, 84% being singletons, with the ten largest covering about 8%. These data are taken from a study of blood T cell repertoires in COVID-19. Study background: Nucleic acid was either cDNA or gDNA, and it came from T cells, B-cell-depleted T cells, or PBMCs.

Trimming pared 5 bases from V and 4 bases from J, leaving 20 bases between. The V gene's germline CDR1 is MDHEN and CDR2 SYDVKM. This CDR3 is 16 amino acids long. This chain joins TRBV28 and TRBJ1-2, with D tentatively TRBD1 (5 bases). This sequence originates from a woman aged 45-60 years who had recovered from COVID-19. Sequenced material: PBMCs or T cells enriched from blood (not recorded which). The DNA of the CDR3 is TGTGCCAGCAGTCTGACCCTGTCCGGGGGGATCTATGGCTACACCTTC. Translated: CASSLTLSGGIYGYTF.